This T cell receptor beta chain was sequenced for a study of T-cell memory formation after mild COVID-19. TCRdb reprocessed the 5' RACE reads with MiXCR, giving one entry per CDR3 protein. The profile shows under 450,000 distinct CDR3 sequences, 23% of them singletons. Sequenced sample: PBMCs or a T cell subset sorted from them (not recorded which). This sequence originates from an adult woman who had mild COVID-19 (a few samples of this study predate the infection). Cell type and time point are not known.

The CDR3 coding sequence is TGCAGTGCTCAGAGAGGGCAGGGGGCGTACAATGAGCAGTTCTTC. It yields the protein CSAQRGQGAYNEQFF. The rearrangement joins TRBV20-1 to TRBJ2-1, with 8 bases matching TRBD1. The germline V gene has CDR1 DFQATT and CDR2 SNEGSKA (reference sequence). The length of the CDR3 is 15 residues. V shed 5 bases and J 4 bases; nucleotides not matched to a gene: 10.